These 5 T cell receptor beta chains share one sample of origin, sequenced in a study of blood T cell repertoires in COVID-19. Method: immunoSEQ multiplex PCR; TCRdb's copy keeps in-frame clones and lacks some. The table shows 110,000 or so clones, with more than 80% occurring only once. Sample: peripheral blood. The receptors here all came from a woman aged 70-85 years with acute or convalescent COVID-19.

The V call is TRBV28, the J call TRBJ2-3, with a possible D match to TRBD2 (5 bases). CDR1 and CDR2 (germline): MDHEN, SYDVKM. Trimming shortened V by 1 base and J by 8 bases, and 10 bases separated the two germline ends. The CDR3 sequence is 13 residues long. CDR3 bases: TGTGCCAGCAGTTTATTCGGGGTCGGTACGCAGTATTTT. It encodes CASSLFGVGTQYF.

The chain couples TRBV4-2 to TRBJ2-1; 13 bases are shared with TRBD2. In germline, CDR1 is LGHNA, CDR2 YNFKEQ. There are 16 residues in the CDR3. J gave up 7 bases and V 5 bases, and 8 bases lay outside the gene matches. CDR3 coding DNA: TGTGCCAGCAGCACTTCCGGGACTAGCGGGAAAAATGAGCAGTTCTTC. Translating it yields CASSTSGTSGKNEQFF.

V gene TRBV24-1 combines with J gene TRBJ2-1; 9 bases match TRBD1. V shed 10 bases and J 3 bases; nucleotides not matched to a gene: 6. The germline V gene encodes CDR1 KGHDR and CDR2 SFDVKD. The CDR3 length is 14 residues. Here the CDR3 DNA reads TGTGCCACGTCTACAGGGGGCGGCTACAATGAGCAGTTCTTC. Translating it yields CATSTGGGYNEQFF.

This clone was observed a single time. V is TRBV19 and J is TRBJ2-1, with 12 bases matching TRBD2. Germline V gives CDR1 LNHDA, CDR2 SQIVND (reference sequence). The CDR3 is 16 residues long. Trimming at V came to 8 bases and at J to 7 bases, leaving 12 bases not matched to a gene. As DNA, the CDR3 is TGTGCCAGTCGTCCTAGCGGGGGGGCTTTAGGGAATGAGCAGTTCTTC. It is translated as CASRPSGGALGNEQFF.

V and J are TRBV20-1 and TRBJ2-1; 9 bases fit TRBD2. After removal of 3 bases from V and 7 bases from J, the junction contained 10 bases not matched to a gene. CDR1 is DFQATT and CDR2 is SNEGSKA in the germline V gene (reference sequence). The CDR3 has 15 residues. The CDR3 loop reads CSASLRLAGSNEQFF. The CDR3 coding sequence is TGCAGTGCTAGTTTACGGCTAGCGGGAAGTAATGAGCAGTTCTTC.